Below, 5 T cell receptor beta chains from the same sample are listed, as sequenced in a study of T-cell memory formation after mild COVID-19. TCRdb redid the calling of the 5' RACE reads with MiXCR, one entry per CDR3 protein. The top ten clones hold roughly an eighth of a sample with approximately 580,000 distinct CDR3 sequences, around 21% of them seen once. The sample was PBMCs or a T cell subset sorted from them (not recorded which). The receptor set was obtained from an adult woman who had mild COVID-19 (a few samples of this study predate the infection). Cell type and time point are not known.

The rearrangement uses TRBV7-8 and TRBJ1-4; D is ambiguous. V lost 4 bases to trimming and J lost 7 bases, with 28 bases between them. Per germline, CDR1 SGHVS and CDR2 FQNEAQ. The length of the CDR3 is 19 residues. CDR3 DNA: TGTGCCAGCAGCTCAGCCGGACGGAGCGGAGGGTCCCGAGGTGAAAAACTGTTTTTT. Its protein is CASSSAGRSGGSRGEKLFF.

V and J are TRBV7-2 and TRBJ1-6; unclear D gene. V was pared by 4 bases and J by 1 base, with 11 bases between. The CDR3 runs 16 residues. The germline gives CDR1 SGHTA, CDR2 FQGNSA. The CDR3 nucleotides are TGTGCCAGCAGCTCTCTCTATGGGTCCTATAATTCACCCCTCCACTTT. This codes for CASSSLYGSYNSPLHF.

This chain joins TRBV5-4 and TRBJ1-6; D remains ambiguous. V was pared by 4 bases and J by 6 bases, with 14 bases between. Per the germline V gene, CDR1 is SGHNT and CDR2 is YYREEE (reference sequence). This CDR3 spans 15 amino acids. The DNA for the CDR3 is TGTGCCAGCAGCCCTCCGGGAGGAGGTAATTCACCCCTCCACTTT. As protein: CASSPPGGGNSPLHF.

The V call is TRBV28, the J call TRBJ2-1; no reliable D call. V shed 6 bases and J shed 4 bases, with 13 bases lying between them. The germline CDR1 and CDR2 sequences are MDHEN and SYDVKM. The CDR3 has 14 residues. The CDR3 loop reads CASRIPNGYNEQFF. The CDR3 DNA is TGTGCCAGCAGGATCCCGAACGGGTACAATGAGCAGTTCTTC.

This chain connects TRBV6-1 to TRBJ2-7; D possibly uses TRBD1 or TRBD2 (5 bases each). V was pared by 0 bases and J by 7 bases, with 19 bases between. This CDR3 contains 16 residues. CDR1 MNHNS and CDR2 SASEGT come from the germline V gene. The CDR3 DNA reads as TGTGCCAGCAGTGAAGCGGGACGGCTCCCACTAGGGGAGCAGTACTTC. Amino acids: CASSEAGRLPLGEQYF.